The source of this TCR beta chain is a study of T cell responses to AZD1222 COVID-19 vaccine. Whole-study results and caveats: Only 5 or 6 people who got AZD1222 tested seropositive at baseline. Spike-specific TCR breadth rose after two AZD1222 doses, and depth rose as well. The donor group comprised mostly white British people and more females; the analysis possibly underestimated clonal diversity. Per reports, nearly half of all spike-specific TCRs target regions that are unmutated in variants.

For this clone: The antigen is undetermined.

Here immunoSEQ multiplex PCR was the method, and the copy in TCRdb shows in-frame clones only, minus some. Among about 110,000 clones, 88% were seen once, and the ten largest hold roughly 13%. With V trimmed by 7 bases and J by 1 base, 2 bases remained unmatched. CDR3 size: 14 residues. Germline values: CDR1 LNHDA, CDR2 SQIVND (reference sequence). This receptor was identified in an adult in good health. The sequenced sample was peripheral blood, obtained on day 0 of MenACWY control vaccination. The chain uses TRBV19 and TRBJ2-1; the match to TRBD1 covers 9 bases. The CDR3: CASNDRGSYNEQFF. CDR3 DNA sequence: TGTGCCAGTAACGACAGGGGGTCCTACAATGAGCAGTTCTTC.